One and the same sample provided the 28 T cell receptor beta chains below, sequenced in a study of kidney transplant recipient with SARS-CoV-2 infection. One entry per CDR3 protein results from TCRdb running MiXCR on the reads. The sample lists under 250,000 distinct CDR3 sequences; roughly 26% were seen once. Sequenced material: a blood sample, taken at baseline and between days 110 and 120 from a kidney transplant recipient. Every receptor here comes from a male patient younger than 45 who had COVID-19 and was a kidney transplant recipient. Some of the T cells might come from the graft donor.

Regarding this clonotype: Being one base from a much bigger clone, this may be a read error. The CDR3: CASSRSITSRETYGYTF. The CDR3 DNA follows: TGTGCCAGCAGCCGATCTATAACAAGCAGAGAGACCTATGGCTACACCTTC. The V gene is TRBV11-2, the J gene TRBJ1-2; D is undetermined. This CDR3 has 17 amino acids. Germline lookup yields CDR1 SGHAT and CDR2 FQNNGV. V was shortened by 5 bases and J by 4 bases, with 23 bases between the two germline ends.

This clonotype has ten or more counts. The chain joins TRBV5-4 to TRBJ1-1; D is unclear. The CDR3 contains 14 residues. In germline, CDR1 is SGHNT, CDR2 YYREEE (reference sequence). Trimming cost V 0 bases and J 1 base, with 7 bases left between them. The CDR3 coding sequence is TGTGCCAGCAGCTTGGAGGCAGAGAACACTGAAGCTTTCTTT. Its translation: CASSLEAENTEAFF.

There are many counts of this clonotype. The chain employs TRBV2 and TRBJ1-3; D is unclear. The CDR3 length is 11 residues. In germline, CDR1 is SNHLY, CDR2 FYNNEI. The V end lost 6 bases, the J end lost 2 bases, and 2 bases lay between the germline ends. This CDR3 is CASSAGNTIYF. Written as DNA, the CDR3 is TGTGCCAGCAGCGCTGGAAACACCATATATTTT.

This clonotype was detected a few times. The gene calls are TRBV10-2 and TRBJ2-7; D may be TRBD2 (6 bases). The germline V and J ends were trimmed by 0 bases and 3 bases, with 15 bases remaining between them. CDR1 WSHSY and CDR2 SAAADI come from the germline V gene. The CDR3 covers 16 residues. CDR3 amino acids: CASSESGIAADYEQYF. In DNA, the CDR3 is TGCGCCAGCAGTGAGTCGGGAATAGCGGCAGACTACGAGCAGTACTTC.

The chain has TRBV19 and TRBJ2-1; 13 nucleotides line up with TRBD2. The trim removed 7 bases at V and 7 bases at J, leaving 1 base unmatched. The CDR3 runs to 13 residues. Germline lookup yields CDR1 LNHDA and CDR2 SQIVND (reference sequence). The CDR3 is CASKTSGGNEQFF. The CDR3 DNA reads as TGTGCCAGTAAGACTAGCGGGGGGAATGAGCAGTTCTTC.

Remarks on this clonotype: A much more abundant neighbour one base away suggests this may be a read error. The chain links TRBV5-6 to TRBJ2-2, with 8 positions matching TRBD2. Germline V gives CDR1 SGHDT, CDR2 YYEEEE. This CDR3 is 17 amino acids long. With 6 bases clipped from V and 5 bases from J, the junction kept 15 bases outside the gene matches. CDR3 region: CASNWTSSGKGTGELFF. DNA for the CDR3: TGTGCCAGCAACTGGACTAGTAGCGGGAAGGGGACCGGGGAGCTGTTTTTT.

This clonotype was seen ten or more times. The gene calls are TRBV3-1 and TRBJ1-6; the D is unclear. The CDR3 has 15 residues. V was shortened by 1 base and J by 14 bases, with 18 bases between the two germline ends. Germline CDR1 LGHDT, CDR2 YNNKEL (reference sequence). CDR3 nucleotide sequence: TGTGCCAGCAGCCAAGTTTATGGGGTGGAGGTTTCCCTCCACTTT. It codes for CASSQVYGVEVSLHF.

In this sample, this clonotype turned up many times. The V gene is TRBV7-2, the J gene TRBJ2-7; D might be TRBD1 (5 bases). V was clipped by 5 bases and J by 1 base, with 15 bases between them. From germline, CDR1 is SGHTA and CDR2 FQGNSA. This CDR3 has 15 residues. As DNA, the CDR3 is TGTGCCAGCAGCCGTCCCCGGCAGGGATCCTACGAGCAGTACTTC. This translates into CASSRPRQGSYEQYF.

At least ten counts were recorded for this clonotype. The rearrangement uses TRBV30 and TRBJ1-2; D unresolved. CDR1 and CDR2 (germline): GTSNPN, SVGIG (reference sequence). V gave up 2 bases and J gave up 2 bases, with 9 bases separating them. The CDR3 length is 13 residues. In nucleotides, the CDR3 is TGTGCCTGGAGTTCTGGGCCCAACTATGGCTACACCTTC. Translated, it gives CAWSSGPNYGYTF.

This clonotype was recorded at least ten times. V gene TRBV6-1 combines with J gene TRBJ2-7, with D perhaps TRBD2 (6 bases). The germline V gene has CDR1 MNHNS and CDR2 SASEGT. The CDR3 has 14 residues. Trimming shortened V by 1 base and J by 4 bases, and 11 bases separated the two germline ends. The CDR3 region has the DNA TGTGCCAGCAGTGAAGGGGGGGTCTTGTACGAGCAGTACTTC. Amino acids: CASSEGGVLYEQYF.

This clonotype was seen at least ten times. V and J are TRBV20-1 and TRBJ1-2; no firm D call. The V gene lost 5 bases and the J gene lost 4 bases, with 23 bases spanning the gap. Germline V gives CDR1 DFQATT, CDR2 SNEGSKA (reference sequence). The CDR3 spans 16 residues. DNA of the CDR3: TGCAGTGCTTCGGTACGGCTGTTTCGAAAGACCTATGGCTACACCTTC. It specifies CSASVRLFRKTYGYTF.

The sample holds many counts of this clonotype. The rearrangement joins TRBV3-1 to TRBJ2-5; D unresolved. In germline, CDR1 is LGHDT, CDR2 YNNKEL (reference sequence). V was pared by 4 bases and J by 5 bases, with 23 bases between. This CDR3 is 17 amino acids long. The CDR3 DNA is TGTGCCAGCAGCCGGACCGCTCCCATTTCTTTCTCTGAGACCCAGTACTTC. Its protein product is CASSRTAPISFSETQYF.

This clonotype showed up many times. The rearrangement uses TRBV12-3 or TRBV12-4 and TRBJ1-2, with 8 bases lining up with TRBD1. This CDR3 comprises 15 residues. Trimming cost V 6 bases and J 3 bases; bases outside gene matches: 9. The CDR3 DNA reads TGTGCCAGCAGCCAACAGGGGGAAGCTGACTATGGCTACACCTTC. This encodes CASSQQGEADYGYTF.

For this clonotype: A much larger clone sits a single nucleotide away, making a read error possible. This chain links TRBV21-1 with TRBJ2-3. TRBV21-1 is labeled a pseudogene. The CDR3 contains 17 residues. The CDR3 sequence is CASRRKIATVMQDTRYF. CDR3 bases: TGTGCCAGCAGGAGGAAGATAGCTACAGTCATGCAAGATACGCGGTATTTT.

This clonotype has at least ten counts. V and J are TRBV20-1 and TRBJ2-5; a weak D match, TRBD2 (6 bases). The CDR3 sequence is 15 residues long. Germline CDR1 DFQATT, CDR2 SNEGSKA (reference sequence). The germline V and J ends were trimmed by 3 bases and 2 bases, with 16 bases remaining between them. The CDR3 reads CSARSRGSGQETQYF. The CDR3, as DNA: TGCAGTGCTAGGTCCCGGGGGAGTGGGCAAGAGACCCAGTACTTC.

Ten or more counts support this clonotype. The chain links TRBV8-2 to TRBJ2-6. TRBV8-2 is a listed pseudogene. The CDR3 has 17 amino acids. The CDR3 bases are TGTGGCAAGCGGTCGAGGATAACACAAAGTCGGGCCAACGTCCTGACTTTC. Translating it yields CGKRSRITQSRANVLTF.

The gene calls are TRBV3-1 and TRBJ2-1; D is possibly TRBD1 (5 bases). Looked up from germline, CDR1 is LGHDT and CDR2 is YNNKEL (reference sequence). This CDR3 comprises 17 residues. Trimming removed 2 bases from V and 2 bases from J, with 16 bases in between. The CDR3 loop is CASSQNLFGAAYNEQFF. The CDR3 nucleotides read TGTGCCAGCAGCCAAAATCTATTTGGGGCAGCCTACAATGAGCAGTTCTTC.

The gene calls are TRBV19 and TRBJ2-5; 10 positions match TRBD2. Trimming at V came to 3 bases and at J to 5 bases, leaving 6 bases not matched to a gene. Germline-derived CDR1 and CDR2 are LNHDA and SQIVND (reference sequence). This CDR3 has 15 amino acids. The CDR3 reads CASSMERGGLETQYF. CDR3 nucleotide sequence: TGTGCCAGTAGTATGGAGCGGGGGGGCTTGGAGACCCAGTACTTC.

This clonotype has at least ten counts. The chain links TRBV2 to TRBJ1-5; D unclear. This CDR3 has 15 residues. V was cut by 1 base and J by 0 bases, with 7 bases left in between. CDR1 is SNHLY, CDR2 FYNNEI, per germline. CDR3 protein: CASSEEVYSNQPQHF. The DNA for the CDR3 is TGTGCCAGCAGTGAAGAGGTGTATAGCAATCAGCCCCAGCATTTT. The full variable domain, rest sourced from reference TRBV2 and TRBJ1-5, is EPEVTQTPSHQVTQMGQEVILRCVPISNHLYFYWYRQILGQKVEFLVSFYNNEISEKSEIFDDQFSVERPDGSNFTLKIRSTKLEDSAMYFCASSEEVYSNQPQHFGDGTRLSIL.

As concerns this clonotype: A clone one base away is much larger, so this may be a read error. The rearrangement uses TRBV7-2 and TRBJ2-5; TRBD1 is a possible D gene (6 bases). Germline CDR1 is SGHTA and CDR2 is FQGNSA. The CDR3 is made up of 15 amino acids. The CDR3 protein is CVSSFGRGNQETQYF. For the CDR3, the DNA is TGTGTCAGCAGCTTCGGTAGGGGGAACCAAGAGACCCAGTACTTC.

The table lists this clonotype with many counts. The chain links TRBV20-1 to TRBJ1-2; D remains unclear. V was cut by 1 base and J by 8 bases, with 17 bases left in between. This CDR3 region has 14 residues. CDR1 and CDR2 from the germline V gene are DFQATT and SNEGSKA (reference sequence). The CDR3 sequence is CSARGRHLANGYTF. The CDR3 DNA reads TGCAGTGCTAGAGGAAGGCACCTGGCTAACGGCTACACCTTC.

This clonotype was counted ten times or more. A read error may produce the germline difference seen at one junction end. J is TRBJ2-6 and V is TRBV19; D is possibly TRBD2 (5 bases). Germline-derived CDR1 and CDR2 are LNHDA and SQIVND (reference sequence). The length of the CDR3 is 14 residues. The CDR3 nucleotides are TGTGCCACTAGTCCGGGGTCCGGGGCCAACGTCCTGACTTTC. This gives the protein CATSPGSGANVLTF.

This clonotype was picked up a small number of times. The V call is TRBV7-8, the J call TRBJ1-4; 9 bases align to TRBD1. The CDR3 runs 18 residues. Looked up from germline, CDR1 is SGHVS and CDR2 is FQNEAQ. Trimming cost V 5 bases and J 0 bases; bases outside gene matches: 10. CDR3 in DNA: TGTGCCAGCAGCCGACCGACAGGGGGGTATGCAACTAATGAAAAACTGTTTTTT. Amino acid sequence: CASSRPTGGYATNEKLFF. Full variable domain (rest looked up from reference TRBV7-8 and TRBJ1-4): GAGVSQSPRYKVAKRGQDVALRCDPISGHVSLFWYQQALGQGPEFLTYFQNEAQLDKSGLPSDRFFAERPEGSVSTLKIQRTQQEDSAVYLCASSRPTGGYATNEKLFFGSGTQLSVL.

This clonotype was counted many times. This sequence joins TRBV7-9 and TRBJ2-7; 11 positions agree with TRBD2. CDR1 and CDR2 from the germline V gene are SEHNR and FQNEAQ (reference sequence). V was pared by 11 bases and J by 5 bases, with 11 bases of the junction left unmatched. There are 14 residues in the CDR3. The CDR3 loop is CAGGIGTSGDEQYF. The CDR3 nucleotides read TGTGCCGGGGGCATTGGGACTAGCGGAGACGAGCAGTACTTC. Full variable domain (remainder filled in from reference TRBV7-9 and TRBJ2-7): DTGVSQNPRHKITKRGQNVTFRCDPISEHNRLYWYRQTLGQGPEFLTYFQNEAQLEKSRLLSDRFSAERPKGSFSTLEIQRTEQGDSAMYLCAGGIGTSGDEQYFGPGTRLTVT.

A word on this clonotype: This may be a read error, as it is one base from a much larger clone. Without the conserved terminal phenylalanine or tryptophan, this CDR3 likely stems from a read error. This chain's CDR3 is CASSFLRYHGKTYGYTL. The CDR3 bases are TGTGCCAGCAGCTTCTTACGATACCATGGAAAGACCTATGGCTACACCCTC. The V and J genes are TRBV7-9 and TRBJ1-2; D ambiguous. Germline V gives CDR1 SEHNR, CDR2 FQNEAQ (reference sequence). Trimming stripped 3 bases from V and 4 bases from J, with 21 bases between. The CDR3 has 17 amino acids.

About this clonotype: Sequence at one end of the junction differs from germline and may be a read error. The rearrangement uses TRBV6-8 and TRBJ2-1; D might be TRBD1 or TRBD2, each matching 5 bases. Germline CDR1 reads MNHGY; CDR2 reads SAAAGT. CDR3 size: 13 residues. CDR3 protein: CASKGSSYNERFF. In DNA form, the CDR3 reads TGTGCCAGCAAGGGGAGCTCCTACAATGAGCGGTTCTTC.

This clonotype was seen many times. The chain couples TRBV28 to TRBJ2-2; 8 bases are a match to TRBD2. This CDR3 region has 16 residues. Per germline, CDR1 MDHEN and CDR2 SYDVKM. The V gene end was trimmed by 8 bases and the J gene end by 4 bases; junction bases not matched to a gene: 12. CDR3 sequence (DNA): TGTGCCAGCGGAGCGGGAGAACCCCCCCGCACCGGGGAGCTGTTTTTT. Translation gives CASGAGEPPRTGELFF.

This clonotype was seen ten or more times. This chain joins TRBV7-7 and TRBJ1-2; unclear D gene. V was pared by 2 bases and J by 4 bases, with 20 bases between. The CDR3 spans 17 residues. Germline values: CDR1 SSHAT, CDR2 FNYEAQ (reference sequence). The CDR3 nucleotides are TGTGCCAGCAGCTTATATACTAAGTGCCGAAAGACCTATGGCTACACCTTC. Translating gives CASSLYTKCRKTYGYTF.